This T cell receptor beta chain was recorded in a study of blood T cells in healthy people across ages. Isolated per sample were at least 7 million PBMCs. A second about 6 to 12 cycle PCR used barcoded and J-beta primers. TCRdb re-called the 5' RACE reads with MiXCR, one entry per CDR3 protein. The profile covers about 1,600,000 distinct CDR3 sequences, with 35% to 45% appearing a single time and roughly 7.7% taken by the ten largest. This CDR3 has 15 residues. Germline CDR1 is SQVTM and CDR2 is ANQGSEA. Trimming pared 6 bases from V and 5 bases from J, leaving 22 bases between. Sample: blood. This chain connects TRBV29-1 to TRBJ2-5; tentatively, D is TRBD2 (5 bases). The sequence was obtained from a young woman in good health. DNA for the CDR3: TGCAGCGTCAAGAGTTCGGGATTCGTTAGGGAGACCCAGTACTTC. It specifies CSVKSSGFVRETQYF.